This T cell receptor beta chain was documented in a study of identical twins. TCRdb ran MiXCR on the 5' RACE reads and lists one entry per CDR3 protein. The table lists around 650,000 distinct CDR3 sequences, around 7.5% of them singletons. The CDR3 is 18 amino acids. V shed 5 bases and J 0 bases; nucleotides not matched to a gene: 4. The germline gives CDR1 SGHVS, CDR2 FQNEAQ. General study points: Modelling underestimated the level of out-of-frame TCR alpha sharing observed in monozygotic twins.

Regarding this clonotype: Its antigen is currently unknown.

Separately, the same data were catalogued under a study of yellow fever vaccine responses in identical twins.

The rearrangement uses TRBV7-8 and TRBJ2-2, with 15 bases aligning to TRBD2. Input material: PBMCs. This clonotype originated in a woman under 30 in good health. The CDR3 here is CASSLRTSGGANTGELFF. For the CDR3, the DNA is TGTGCCAGCAGCCTCCGGACTAGCGGGGGGGCGAACACCGGGGAGCTGTTTTTT.